Presented here are 19 T cell receptor beta chains from one specimen sequenced in a study of tumor T cells in aggressive B-cell lymphoma. Here immunoSEQ multiplex PCR was the method, and the copy in TCRdb shows in-frame clones only, minus some. Seen here are 7,500 to 9,500 clones, approximately 82% observed once, and the top ten hold under 5.5%. Sequencing was performed on tumor tissue. These receptors were collected from an adult with diffuse large B cell lymphoma.

V is TRBV4-2 and J is TRBJ2-5, with TRBD1 identical over 9 bases. After removal of 0 bases from V and 5 bases from J, the junction contained 7 bases not matched to a gene. Per germline, CDR1 LGHNA and CDR2 YNFKEQ. The CDR3 runs to 16 residues. CDR3 region: CASSQDMGQGGETQYF. The CDR3 DNA reads TGTGCCAGCAGCCAAGATATGGGACAGGGTGGCGAGACCCAGTACTTC.

The gene calls are TRBV28 and TRBJ2-4, with D hard to call. V shed 4 bases and J shed 0 bases, with 10 bases lying between them. This CDR3 is built from 15 residues. Germline CDR1 reads MDHEN; CDR2 reads SYDVKM. The CDR3 DNA reads TGTGCCAGCAGTTCTCCAATACTAGCCAAAAACATTCAGTACTTC. This sequence encodes CASSSPILAKNIQYF.

This chain connects TRBV4-3 to TRBJ2-3; TRBD2 matches at 10 bases. Germline CDR1 reads LGHNA; CDR2 reads YSLEER. This CDR3 is 17 amino acids long. V was pared by 0 bases and J by 3 bases, with 6 bases of the junction left unmatched. For the CDR3, the DNA is TGCGCCAGCAGCCAAGATGATCGAGCGGGAGGGACAGATACGCAGTATTTT. Its translation is CASSQDDRAGGTDTQYF.

The chain is built from TRBV7-2 and TRBJ2-7; D is unresolved. Between the trimmed V and J ends, which lost 2 bases and 3 bases, there was a span of 8 bases. Germline CDR1 and CDR2: SGHTA and FQGNSA. This CDR3 region has 13 residues. Here the CDR3 DNA reads TGTGCCAGCAGCTTATCGGCTAGCTACGAGCAGTACTTC. This encodes CASSLSASYEQYF.

V and J are TRBV10-1 and TRBJ1-1, with D possibly being TRBD1 (6 bases). Trimming took 6 bases from V and 1 from J, leaving 9 bases between them. The CDR3 is 13 amino acids. Germline CDR1 reads WNHNN; CDR2 reads SYGVQD (reference sequence). CDR3 DNA sequence: TGCGCCAGCAGCAGGGGTCCGAACACTGAAGCTTTCTTT. Its protein product is CASSRGPNTEAFF.

As regards this clone: The junction departs from the called germline gene at one end, perhaps through a read error. This chain uses TRBV6-4 with TRBJ2-2; 11 bases map to TRBD2. The CDR3 has 14 residues. The germline CDR1 and CDR2 sequences are MRHNA and SNTAGT. The CDR3 DNA follows: TGTGCCAACAGTAAACTAGCGGGAGCCGGGGAGCTGTTTTTT. Encoded protein: CANSKLAGAGELFF.

The chain recombines TRBV7-3 with TRBJ2-3, with 15 bases aligning to TRBD2. The CDR3 consists of 16 residues. Germline V gives CDR1 SGHTA, CDR2 FQGTGA. The junction had 4 bases not matched to a gene; V was cut back by 3 bases and J by 6 bases. CDR3 nucleotide sequence: TGTGCCAGCAGCTTGGGACTAGCGGGGGGCGCGGATACGCAGTATTTT. It is translated as CASSLGLAGGADTQYF.

This chain uses TRBV27 with TRBJ2-7, with a possible D match to TRBD1 (5 bases). The germline V gene has CDR1 MNHEY and CDR2 SMNVEV (reference sequence). The CDR3 loop spans 14 amino acids. V was trimmed by 4 bases and J by 3 bases, leaving 13 bases between them. The CDR3 region is CASSWAGKGYEQYF. In DNA form, the CDR3 reads TGTGCCAGCAGTTGGGCAGGGAAGGGCTACGAGCAGTACTTC.

The chain couples TRBV5-4 to TRBJ2-1; 13 nucleotides match TRBD2. Germline V gene sequence: CDR1 SGHNT, CDR2 YYREEE (reference sequence). V dropped 4 bases and J dropped 7; count of bases not matched to a gene: 17. This CDR3 spans 19 amino acids. CDR3 nucleotides: TGTGCCAGCAGCGTTAGTGATTGGGCCGGACTAGCGGGAGCAAATGAGCAGTTCTTC. As protein: CASSVSDWAGLAGANEQFF.

V usage is TRBV4-1 and J usage is TRBJ1-5; maybe TRBD1 (5 bases). The V gene's germline CDR1 is MGHRA and CDR2 YSYEKL. The length of the CDR3 is 15 residues. The V gene lost 1 base and the J gene lost 5 bases, with 12 bases spanning the gap. The CDR3 DNA reads as TGCGCCAGCAGCCAAGCAGGGCTAATCGATCAGCCCCAGCATTTT. Protein product: CASSQAGLIDQPQHF.

Comment on this clone: One junction end does not reproduce the germline sequence, and a read error may be involved. The V and J genes are TRBV5-1 and TRBJ2-7; 9 nucleotides line up with TRBD1. This CDR3 region has 16 residues. The germline CDR1 and CDR2 sequences are SGHRS and YFSETQ. The CDR3 coding sequence is TGCGCTAGCAGCCCAGGACAGGGGAGGATCGCCTACGAGCAGTACTTC. The encoded protein is CASSPGQGRIAYEQYF.

On this clone: One end of the junction varies from germline; a read error may be responsible. Other DNA sequences from this sample encode an identical CDR3 as well. This chain uses TRBV4-2 with TRBJ1-2, with 9 bases that match TRBD1. The CDR3 is 14 residues long. Germline V CDR1 and CDR2: LGHNA, YNFKEQ. The CDR3 DNA is TGTGCCAGCAGCCAAGAACAGGGGGCTCACGGCTACACCTTT. Translating it yields CASSQEQGAHGYTF.

The CDR3 nucleotides are TGTGCCAGCAGTTTTATTGGCGGCCCCTCCTACGAGCAGTACTTC. It yields the protein CASSFIGGPSYEQYF. The rearrangement joins TRBV27 to TRBJ2-7; D is unclear. Germline V gene lookup returns CDR1 MNHEY and CDR2 SMNVEV (reference sequence). Trimming removed 3 bases at V and 0 bases at J, with 12 bases between. The CDR3 contains 15 residues.

The chain couples TRBV15 to TRBJ1-5; 8 bases agree with TRBD1. CDR1 and CDR2 from the germline V gene are LNHNV and YYDKDF (reference sequence). The CDR3 is made up of 15 amino acids. With 8 bases clipped from V and 1 base from J, the junction kept 7 bases outside the gene matches. CDR3 sequence: CATSGQGLSNQPQHF. In nucleotides, the CDR3 is TGTGCCACCTCCGGACAGGGTCTGAGCAATCAGCCCCAGCATTTT.

The chain is built from TRBV10-3 and TRBJ2-1, with 7 bases that match TRBD2. The CDR3 contains 15 residues. Trimming removed 0 bases from V and 3 bases from J; junction bases left unmatched: 2. Germline V gives CDR1 ENHRY, CDR2 SYGVKD. Here the CDR3 DNA reads TGTGCCATCAGTGAGTCGTCGGGAGGCTACAATGAGCAGTTCTTC. Its translation is CAISESSGGYNEQFF.

This clone was found a few times. The V call is TRBV11-2, the J call TRBJ2-7, with D tentatively TRBD2 (6 bases). From germline, CDR1 is SGHAT and CDR2 FQNNGV. V gave up 7 bases and J gave up 2 bases, with 15 bases separating them. This CDR3 spans 14 amino acids. The CDR3 here is CASTGLLSTYEQYF. CDR3 sequence (DNA): TGTGCCAGCACCGGACTACTCAGTACCTACGAGCAGTACTTC.

This clone was counted a single time. V gene TRBV13 combines with J gene TRBJ2-1, with TRBD2 matching over 11 bases. This CDR3 comprises 16 residues. V trimming: 5 bases; J trimming: 7 bases; junction bases outside the gene matches: 10. Germline lookup yields CDR1 PRHDT and CDR2 FYEKMQ (reference sequence). The CDR3 here is CASSELAGGPGNEQFF. DNA for the CDR3: TGTGCCAGCAGCGAATTAGCGGGAGGGCCGGGAAATGAGCAGTTCTTC.

V usage is TRBV29-1 and J usage is TRBJ2-1; 10 bases are a match to TRBD2. The CDR3 consists of 18 residues. J gave up 9 bases and V 3 bases, and 20 bases lay outside the gene matches. Germline CDR1 SQVTM, CDR2 ANQGSEA. CDR3 DNA: TGCAGCGTTGACCTGGGAGGCACTAGCGGGAAGGTTGATGGTGAGCAGTTCTTC. It codes for CSVDLGGTSGKVDGEQFF.

The gene calls are TRBV19 and TRBJ2-5; TRBD2 matches 15 bases. With 10 bases clipped from V and 6 bases from J, the junction kept 9 bases outside the gene matches. The CDR3 has 15 residues. Per germline, CDR1 LNHDA and CDR2 SQIVND (reference sequence). CDR3 residues: CATTGLAGGGKTQYF. CDR3 in DNA: TGTGCCACCACAGGACTAGCGGGAGGGGGGAAGACCCAGTACTTC.